The next 27 T cell receptor beta chains were all read from a single sample in a study of regulatory T cells in long-lasting Graves disease. Time point specified: newly diagnosed GD, antithyroid drugs for less than 3 months. RNA extracted from PBMCs served as the sequencing template. Building of the TCR beta libraries involved iRepertoire HTBI primers and Arm-PCR of CDR3 regions. TCRdb called the multiplex PCR reads again in MiXCR, with one record for every CDR3 protein. The sample yields about 440,000 distinct CDR3 sequences, under 15% seen once. The same data also went into a second study, on T cells in Graves' hyperthyroidism and ophthalmopathy.

The sample was peripheral blood mononuclear cells (PBMCs), taken at new diagnosis, from a patient treated with antithyroid drugs. The receptors were gathered from a woman in her twenties or thirties with Graves disease.

This clonotype was recorded a few times. V usage is TRBV5-6 and J usage is TRBJ2-1, with unresolved D. The V end was cut by 0 bases, the J end by 0 bases, with 10 bases between. The CDR3 extends over 16 amino acids. Germline V gene data show CDR1 as SGHDT and CDR2 as YYEEEE. The CDR3 coding sequence is TGTGCCAGCAGCTTGGACCCGACGGGCTCCTACAATGAGCAGTTCTTC. This gives the protein CASSLDPTGSYNEQFF. The full variable domain, in which reference TRBV5-6 and TRBJ2-1 provide the parts outside the CDR3, is DAGVTQSPTHLIKTRGQQVTLRCSPKSGHDTVSWYQQALGQGPQFIFQYYEEEERQRGNFPDRFSGHQFPNYSSELNVNALLLGDSALYLCASSLDPTGSYNEQFFGPGTRLTVL.

For this clonotype: A single base is all that separates this from a far larger clone, so a read error is likely. The chain uses TRBV11-2 and TRBJ2-5; D not resolved. This CDR3 has 16 amino acids. CDR1 is SGHAT, CDR2 FQNNGV, per germline. Trimming pared 4 bases from V and 11 bases from J, leaving 26 bases between. The CDR3: CASSSGPPRLDNEQYF. The CDR3 region has the DNA TGTGCCAGCAGCTCCGGCCCTCCCCGTCTCGACAATGAGCAGTACTTC.

At least ten counts were recorded for this clonotype. The chain joins TRBV5-4 to TRBJ2-3; TRBD1 is a possible D gene (5 bases). The CDR3 is made up of 15 amino acids. With 0 bases removed from V and 2 bases from J, the gap between germline ends came to 10 bases. Germline-derived CDR1 and CDR2 are SGHNT and YYREEE (reference sequence). The chain's CDR3 is CASSLGGPNTDTQYF. For the CDR3, the DNA is TGTGCCAGCAGCTTGGGGGGCCCCAACACAGATACGCAGTATTTT.

This clonotype appeared many times. This chain connects TRBV12-3 or TRBV12-4 to TRBJ2-3; 10 bases match TRBD2. CDR3 length: 15 residues. V dropped 5 bases and J dropped 0; count of bases not matched to a gene: 2. CDR3 residues: CASSPSGGSTDTQYF. The CDR3 coding sequence is TGTGCCAGCAGTCCTAGCGGGGGAAGCACAGATACGCAGTATTTT.

The gene calls are TRBV9 and TRBJ2-2, with 14 positions matching TRBD2. V dropped 0 bases and J dropped 6; count of bases not matched to a gene: 4. Germline values: CDR1 SGDLS, CDR2 YYNGEE. The CDR3 contains 17 residues. The CDR3 is CASSVATTSGRAGELFF. The CDR3 DNA reads TGTGCCAGCAGCGTAGCTACGACTAGCGGGAGGGCCGGGGAGCTGTTTTTT.

In this sample, this clonotype turned up many times. This chain links TRBV29-1 with TRBJ2-7, with 8 bases aligning to TRBD2. V lost 4 bases, J lost 2 bases, and 10 bases stayed unmatched. The CDR3 runs to 15 residues. Germline CDR1 reads SQVTM; CDR2 reads ANQGSEA. CDR3: CSVGWSGSGTYEQYF. The CDR3 nucleotides are TGCAGCGTTGGCTGGAGCGGGAGCGGCACCTACGAGCAGTACTTC.

Worth noting for this clonotype: A much bigger clone sits one base away, suggesting this may be a read error. The J gene is TRBJ2-5, the V gene TRBV2; 11 bases match TRBD2. This CDR3 is 17 amino acids long. Germline V gene lookup returns CDR1 SNHLY and CDR2 FYNNEI. The CDR3 spells CASSEWGTSGSTEIQYF. The CDR3 coding sequence is TGTGCCAGCAGTGAATGGGGAACTAGCGGGAGCACGGAGATCCAGTACTTC. Based on the CDR3 plus reference TRBV2 and TRBJ2-5, the full variable domain is EPEVTQTPSHQVTQMGQEVILRCVPISNHLYFYWYRQILGQKVEFLVSFYNNEISEKSEIFDDQFSVERPDGSNFTLKIRSTKLEDSAMYFCASSEWGTSGSTEIQYFGPGTRLLVL.

This clonotype was seen ten or more times. The rearrangement links TRBV28 to TRBJ2-3; 9 bases map to TRBD2. The CDR3 has 15 amino acids. The V gene's germline CDR1 is MDHEN and CDR2 SYDVKM. The V segment lost 3 bases and the J segment 6 bases; nucleotides outside the gene matches: 7. This CDR3 is CASSFASGKGDTQYF. CDR3 DNA: TGTGCCAGCAGTTTCGCTAGCGGGAAGGGCGATACGCAGTATTTT.

Regarding this clonotype: Since a much larger clone is just one base distant, this may be a read error. This chain uses TRBV13 with TRBJ2-3; no definite D call. The CDR3 covers 16 residues. CDR1 and CDR2 (germline): PRHDT, FYEKMQ (reference sequence). CDR3 coding DNA: TGTGCCAGCAGCATATCCGGGTCCTTTAGCACAGATGCGCAGTATTTT. This sequence encodes CASSISGSFSTDAQYF.

This clonotype has more than one count but fewer than ten. The rearrangement joins TRBV12-3 or TRBV12-4 to TRBJ1-2, with D tentatively TRBD1 (6 bases). The V and J ends lost 7 bases and 7 bases respectively, with 19 bases between them. This CDR3 comprises 14 residues. The CDR3 is CASIKPGDRTGYTF. The DNA of the CDR3 is TGTGCCAGCATCAAACCAGGGGACCGGACTGGCTACACCTTC.

J is TRBJ2-1 and V is TRBV13, with 16 bases that match TRBD2. The DNA end is a closer match to TRBJ2-7, so the J assignment may be wrong. CDR1 and CDR2 (germline): PRHDT, FYEKMQ (reference sequence). CDR3 length equals 17 residues. The CDR3 sequence is CASSPSGTSGRDYEQYF. The CDR3 bases are TGTGCCAGCAGCCCCTCGGGGACTAGCGGGAGGGACTACGAGCAGTACTTC.

The gene calls are TRBV4-1 and TRBJ2-1; 9 nucleotides align to TRBD2. CDR3 length equals 16 residues. V gave up 1 base and J gave up 5 bases; unmatched junction bases: 6. From germline, CDR1 is MGHRA and CDR2 YSYEKL. The CDR3 region is CASSQAGLALDNEQFF. The CDR3 region has the DNA TGCGCCAGCAGCCAAGCGGGACTAGCCCTTGACAATGAGCAGTTCTTC.

This chain joins TRBV6-1 and TRBJ2-7; 8 bases are shared with TRBD1. Germline trimming cut 3 bases from V and 9 bases from J; bases unmatched to any gene: 10. This CDR3 is built from 14 residues. The germline CDR1 and CDR2 sequences are MNHNS and SASEGT. CDR3 protein: CASSEGTGWLGQYF. The CDR3 DNA follows: TGTGCCAGCAGTGAGGGGACAGGATGGCTCGGGCAGTACTTC.

This clonotype came up a few times. The chain joins TRBV6-2 or TRBV6-3 to TRBJ2-7; D remains unclear. Germline V gene data show CDR1 as MNHEY and CDR2 as SVGEGT. The CDR3 totals 11 residues. Deletions cut 7 bases from V and 3 bases from J, with 7 bases between. The CDR3 DNA follows: TGTGCCAGCACAACCCACTACGAGCAGTACTTC. Translating it yields CASTTHYEQYF.

The V and J genes are TRBV5-1 and TRBJ2-2; weak D call: TRBD2 (5 bases). The CDR3 sequence is 15 residues long. V lost 2 bases and J lost 5, with 13 bases in between. Germline-derived CDR1 and CDR2 are SGHRS and YFSETQ. CDR3 protein: CASSFGLPRTGELFF. Written as DNA, the CDR3 is TGCGCCAGCAGCTTCGGACTCCCGAGGACCGGGGAGCTGTTTTTT.

This clonotype was detected only a few times. The chain employs TRBV6-1 and TRBJ1-6, with 9 bases matching TRBD1. CDR1 is MNHNS, CDR2 SASEGT, per germline. V lost 5 bases and J lost 7; bases outside the gene matches: 9. CDR3 length: 16 amino acids. Here the CDR3 reads CASSPRDRVSNSPLHF. DNA of the CDR3: TGTGCCAGCAGTCCCCGGGACAGGGTTTCGAATTCACCCCTCCACTTT.

The chain carries TRBV20-1 and TRBJ2-7, with D uncertain. CDR1 is DFQATT, CDR2 SNEGSKA, per germline (reference sequence). This CDR3 comprises 12 residues. V was cut by 3 bases and J by 9 bases, with 15 bases left in between. The CDR3 region has the DNA TGCAGTGCTAGTACGGCTCCAACTCGGCAGTACTTC. Translation gives CSASTAPTRQYF.

This clonotype was detected many times. This chain uses TRBV20-1 with TRBJ1-5; TRBD1 matches at 7 bases. Losses at the gene ends were 2 bases for V and 1 base for J; bases not matched to a gene: 5. CDR1 and CDR2 from the germline V gene are DFQATT and SNEGSKA (reference sequence). The length of the CDR3 is 15 residues. The CDR3 nucleotides are TGCAGTGCTAGACAAGGGGGCGCGAGCAATCAGCCCCAGCATTTT. Amino acids: CSARQGGASNQPQHF.

This clonotype showed up many times. The chain is built from TRBV5-1 and TRBJ2-3; 9 bases line up with TRBD1. This CDR3 contains 15 residues. In germline, CDR1 is SGHRS, CDR2 YFSETQ. J gave up 4 bases and V 0 bases, and 3 bases lay outside the gene matches. The DNA of the CDR3 is TGCGCCAGCAGCTTGGACAGGGGGCGGGCAGATACGCAGTATTTT. Its protein is CASSLDRGRADTQYF.

Only a few counts were recorded for this clonotype. The V call is TRBV20-1, the J call TRBJ1-1; perhaps TRBD1 as D (6 bases). This CDR3 region has 13 residues. In germline, CDR1 is DFQATT, CDR2 SNEGSKA (reference sequence). V was shortened by 7 bases and J by 1 base, with 13 bases between the two germline ends. CDR3 region: CSVTWGQNTEAFF. In nucleotides, the CDR3 is TGCAGTGTCACCTGGGGACAGAACACTGAAGCTTTCTTT.

The CDR3 here is CASSQVSRDSQRGSPLHF. In DNA form, the CDR3 reads TGTGCCAGCAGCCAAGTTTCCCGGGACAGCCAAAGGGGTTCACCCCTCCACTTT. The chain employs TRBV14 and TRBJ1-6; 7 positions match TRBD1. Germline V gives CDR1 SGHDN, CDR2 FVKESK. V dropped 1 base and J dropped 9; count of bases not matched to a gene: 15. This CDR3 region has 18 residues.

This clonotype was seen only a few times. Because the CDR3 is missing its conserved closing phenylalanine or tryptophan, this is likely a read error. The chain carries TRBV27 and TRBJ2-7; the match to TRBD2 covers 14 bases. The V gene end was trimmed by 5 bases and the J gene end by 6 bases; junction bases not matched to a gene: 6. Germline CDR1 reads MNHEY; CDR2 reads SMNVEV (reference sequence). The CDR3 runs 15 residues. The CDR3 DNA sequence: TGTGCCAGCAGTCCCGGGACTAGCGGGAGCTCCGAGCAGTACTCC. Translation: CASSPGTSGSSEQYS.

This clonotype has ten or more counts. The chain couples TRBV7-3 to TRBJ1-5; D is unresolved. The CDR3 has 13 amino acids. The germline V gene encodes CDR1 SGHTA and CDR2 FQGTGA. V was cut by 0 bases and J by 5 bases, with 5 bases left in between. In DNA form, the CDR3 reads TGTGCCAGCAGCTTAACGCCGGATCAGCCCCAGCATTTT. It encodes CASSLTPDQPQHF.

There are many counts of this clonotype. The chain couples TRBV29-1 to TRBJ2-7, with 8 bases that match TRBD1. Per the germline V gene, CDR1 is SQVTM and CDR2 is ANQGSEA. V dropped 7 bases and J dropped 0; count of bases not matched to a gene: 2. The CDR3 sequence is 12 residues long. CDR3 region: CSGGTGSYEQYF. The CDR3 DNA sequence: TGCAGCGGGGGGACAGGCTCCTACGAGCAGTACTTC.

At least ten counts were recorded for this clonotype. The chain uses TRBV11-3 and TRBJ2-3; no firm D call. Germline assignment: CDR1 SGHNT and CDR2 YENEEA. This CDR3 contains 14 residues. V gave up 1 base and J gave up 1 base, with 6 bases separating them. The CDR3 DNA reads TGTGCCAGCAGCTTAGGGGTCCGCACAGATACGCAGTATTTT. Its translation is CASSLGVRTDTQYF.

The V call is TRBV6-1, the J call TRBJ1-2; 9 positions agree with TRBD1. This CDR3 comprises 14 residues. The germline CDR1 and CDR2 sequences are MNHNS and SASEGT. V lost 6 bases to trimming and J lost 6 bases; unmatched junction nucleotides: 8. The CDR3 DNA follows: TGTGCCAGCAGCCCCGGACAGGGGTGGGATGGCTACACCTTC. Encoded protein: CASSPGQGWDGYTF.

This clonotype was seen more than once but under ten times. Here the CDR3 DNA reads TGTGCCAGCAGCTTTACTAGAACGGGCGAGCAGTACTTC. This codes for CASSFTRTGEQYF. V gene TRBV11-3 combines with J gene TRBJ2-7; tentative D call: TRBD2 (5 bases). From germline, CDR1 is SGHNT and CDR2 YENEEA. This CDR3 spans 13 amino acids. V dropped 3 bases and J dropped 6 bases, with 12 bases sitting between them.